A selection of T cell receptor beta chains follows, all from one sample in a study of OX40 agonist ivuxolimab in advanced cancers. Assay: immunoSEQ multiplex PCR; the TCRdb copy retains only in-frame clones and omits some. The table has 45,000 to 55,000 clones, approximately 80% seen once. The sequencing used CD4+ or CD8+ T cells sorted from blood, collected in a trial of the OX40 agonist ivuxolimab. Receptors originate from an adult with an advanced solid tumor such as melanoma, head and neck, liver or kidney cancer. The CDR3 runs from the conserved cysteine through the conserved F or W. A D gene is named only where the DNA matches it firmly. The listing skips clone size in some rows; elsewhere it reads once, few, many or a size class.

J | size | V | D | CDR3 | DNA
TRBJ2-1 | NA | TRBV29-1 | TRBD1 | CSVEYEDRGRWNEQFF | TGCAGCGTTGAATACGAAGACAGGGGTAGATGGAATGAGCAGTTCTTC
TRBJ2-1 | NA | TRBV27 | TRBD2 | CASSLYGGSYEQFF | TGTGCCAGCAGTTTATACGGCGGGAGCTATGAGCAGTTCTTC
TRBJ2-1 | few | TRBV5-4 | NA | CASSSSGNSYNEQFF | TGTGCCAGCAGCTCCTCAGGGAATTCCTACAATGAGCAGTTCTTC
TRBJ1-3 | few | TRBV4-3 | NA | CASSHALGTSGNTIYF | TGCGCCAGCAGCCACGCGTTGGGGACCTCTGGAAACACCATATATTTT
TRBJ2-7 | NA | TRBV11-2 | NA | CASSLGPSEQYF | TGTGCCAGCAGCTTAGGACCGTCGGAGCAGTACTTC
TRBJ2-7 | few | TRBV27 | TRBD2 | CASSFIQAGLVPYEQYF | TGTGCCAGCAGTTTTATTCAGGCCGGACTAGTTCCCTACGAGCAGTACTTC
TRBJ1-5 | NA | TRBV19 | NA | CASSIRLSNQPQHF | TGTGCCAGTAGTATTCGTCTGAGCAATCAGCCCCAGCATTTT
TRBJ1-1 | NA | TRBV19 | TRBD1 | CASSHDREALNTEAFF | TGTGCCAGTAGTCACGACAGGGAAGCTTTGAACACTGAAGCTTTCTTT
TRBJ2-2 | NA | TRBV6-5 | TRBD1 | CASSSQGPTGPGELFF | TGTGCCAGCAGTTCACAGGGGCCAACCGGCCCCGGGGAGCTGTTTTTT
TRBJ2-7 | NA | TRBV27 | NA | CASALGSSYEQYF | TGTGCCAGCGCCCTGGGGAGCTCCTACGAGCAGTACTTC
TRBJ1-1 | NA | TRBV27 | NA | CASTIGPNTEAFF | TGTGCCAGCACGATAGGGCCGAACACTGAAGCTTTCTTT
TRBJ1-1 | NA | TRBV15 | NA | CATSRDRGGTWDTEAFF | TGTGCCACCAGCAGAGATAGGGGAGGGACGTGGGACACTGAAGCTTTCTTT
TRBJ1-1 | NA | TRBV7-9 | NA | CASSFPPPNTEAFF | TGTGCCAGCAGCTTCCCACCCCCGAACACTGAAGCTTTCTTT
TRBJ2-3 | NA | TRBV27 | TRBD2 | CASSLIAGVMRDTQYF | TGTGCCAGCAGTTTAATAGCGGGAGTGATGAGAGATACGCAGTATTTT
TRBJ2-2 | NA | TRBV6-5 | NA | CASTHGPNTGELFF | TGTGCCAGCACCCACGGCCCGAACACCGGGGAGCTGTTTTTT
TRBJ2-1 | NA | TRBV4-3 | TRBD1 | CASSQEGTVSYNEQFF | TGCGCCAGCAGCCAAGAAGGGACAGTCTCCTACAATGAGCAGTTCTTC
TRBJ2-3 | NA | TRBV5-6 | NA | CASSLTQGYSTDTQYF | TGTGCCAGCAGCTTGACCCAGGGGTATAGCACAGATACGCAGTATTTT
TRBJ1-4 | NA | TRBV27 | NA | CASSFSKGGEKLFF | TGTGCCAGCAGTTTTAGCAAAGGAGGGGAAAAACTGTTTTTT
TRBJ2-1 | NA | TRBV19 | NA | CASSITSIGEQFF | TGTGCCAGTAGTATAACTAGCATAGGGGAGCAGTTCTTC
TRBJ1-1 | NA | TRBV6-1 | TRBD1 | CASSGQGSAEAFF | TGTGCCAGCAGTGGACAGGGATCCGCTGAAGCTTTCTTT
TRBJ1-5 | NA | TRBV27 | NA | CASSGSVYSNQPQHF | TGTGCCAGCAGTGGTTCCGTTTATAGCAATCAGCCCCAGCATTTT
TRBJ1-1 | NA | TRBV19 | NA | CASSIGGGGTEAFF | TGTGCCAGTAGTATAGGGGGGGGTGGCACTGAAGCTTTCTTT
TRBJ1-4 | few | TRBV9 | TRBD1 | CASSARDSSNEKLFF | TGTGCCAGCAGCGCTAGGGACAGTTCTAATGAAAAACTGTTTTTT